Described below is a single T cell receptor (beta chain) sequence and its context. This CDR3 is 16 amino acids long. Germline CDR1 and CDR2: MNHEY and SMNVEV (reference sequence). Trimming took 6 bases from V and 4 from J; bases not matched to a gene: 9. Mixed chimerism was transient after nonmyeloablative marrow transplants from related graft donors. This sample was taken from a study of Tregs in tolerant kidney transplant recipients. Libraries were prepared by immunoSEQ multiplex PCR; TCRdb keeps only in-frame clonotypes and omits some of them. Among tens of thousands of clones, roughly nine tenths were seen once, and the ten largest hold 12% to 15%.

The sample was CD8+ T cells from blood (PBMCs), taken 24 months after the transplant. The V and J genes are TRBV27 and TRBJ2-3, with 11 bases identical to TRBD2. The TCR comes from a human patient who received a combined kidney and bone marrow transplant. Some T cells may possibly be graft donor cells. The CDR3 region is CASSGLAGGTADTQYF. The CDR3 DNA sequence: TGTGCCAGCAGCGGACTAGCGGGCGGGACGGCAGATACGCAGTATTTT.